Below, 16 T cell receptor beta chains from the same sample are listed, as sequenced in a study of CD8 T cells in Susac syndrome. RNA, at about 0.5 to 1 ug, was reverse transcribed with random hexamers. TCRdb re-analysed the immunoSEQ multiplex PCR reads in MiXCR, keeping a single row per CDR3 protein. The sample lists some 200,000 distinct CDR3 sequences, around 95% occurring once. The sequenced material came from CD4+ T cells from PBMCs. These TCRs come from a human donor with Susac syndrome.

This clonotype was observed once. This rearrangement joins TRBV30 to TRBJ2-5; D is perhaps TRBD1 (5 bases). V dropped 3 bases and J dropped 2 bases, with 16 bases sitting between them. Germline CDR1 is GTSNPN and CDR2 is SVGIG (reference sequence). The CDR3 is 15 amino acids. The CDR3 here is CAWSYIDRQQETQYF. The CDR3 DNA is TGTGCCTGGAGCTACATCGACAGACAGCAAGAGACCCAGTACTTC.

This chain links TRBV30 with TRBJ2-1; the D gene is possibly TRBD2 (7 bases). This CDR3 comprises 13 residues. Germline CDR1 GTSNPN, CDR2 SVGIG (reference sequence). The V gene lost 8 bases and the J gene lost 4 bases, with 15 bases spanning the gap. This chain's CDR3 is CAHMKGGYNEQFF. In nucleotides, the CDR3 is TGTGCCCATATGAAGGGGGGGTACAATGAGCAGTTCTTC.

The V gene is TRBV5-6, the J gene TRBJ1-1, with a tentative D call TRBD1 (6 bases). CDR3 length: 13 amino acids. CDR1 SGHDT and CDR2 YYEEEE come from the germline V gene. Trimming cost V 9 bases and J 3 bases, with 15 bases left between them. The CDR3 sequence is CATHREPDTEAFF. The CDR3 DNA reads TGTGCCACCCACAGGGAACCGGACACTGAAGCTTTCTTT.

The genes are TRBV7-9 and TRBJ1-2; tentatively, D is TRBD1 (6 bases). From germline, CDR1 is SEHNR and CDR2 FQNEAQ (reference sequence). V was shortened by 5 bases and J by 7 bases, with 11 bases between the two germline ends. The CDR3 covers 12 residues. CDR3 amino acids: CASSVGGGGYTF. CDR3 bases: TGTGCCAGCAGCGTAGGGGGAGGTGGCTACACCTTC.

This chain connects TRBV12-3 or TRBV12-4 to TRBJ1-1; no firm D call. This CDR3 is built from 12 residues. Trimming removed 0 bases at V and 4 bases at J, with 3 bases between. CDR3 residues: CASSLAATEAFF. The CDR3 bases are TGTGCCAGCAGTTTAGCAGCCACTGAAGCTTTCTTT.

This CDR3 is CASSPSPGTSSGYTF. The CDR3 DNA follows: TGTGCCAGCTCTCCCTCACCCGGGACATCCTCGGGCTACACCTTC. The chain recombines TRBV6-1 with TRBJ1-2, with D perhaps matching TRBD1 (6 bases). Germline V gene data show CDR1 as MNHNS and CDR2 as SASEGT. V was trimmed by 8 bases and J by 8 bases, leaving 24 bases between them. The CDR3 length is 15 residues.

V and J are TRBV20-1 and TRBJ2-1, with 8 bases aligning to TRBD2. The CDR3 runs to 15 residues. The V segment lost 1 base and the J segment 4 bases; nucleotides outside the gene matches: 6. CDR1 and CDR2 (germline): DFQATT, SNEGSKA (reference sequence). In nucleotides, the CDR3 is TGCAGTGCTAGAGGAGTCAGCGGGGGTTACAATGAGCAGTTCTTC. This sequence encodes CSARGVSGGYNEQFF.

The V call is TRBV27, the J call TRBJ1-1; D uncertain. V was cut by 4 bases and J by 1 base, with 13 bases left in between. Germline V CDR1 and CDR2: MNHEY, SMNVEV (reference sequence). The CDR3 totals 15 residues. CDR3 protein: CASSSSWQKNTEAFF. The CDR3 DNA reads TGTGCCAGCAGTTCTTCCTGGCAGAAGAACACTGAAGCTTTCTTT.

The chain recombines TRBV2 with TRBJ1-1, with a possible D match to TRBD1 (5 bases). The CDR3 runs 15 residues. Trimming removed 2 bases from V and 1 base from J, with 11 bases in between. The germline gives CDR1 SNHLY, CDR2 FYNNEI. The CDR3 DNA is TGTGCCAGCAGTGAATTCGGGGCAGCGAACACTGAAGCTTTCTTT. Translating gives CASSEFGAANTEAFF.

V gene TRBV5-1 combines with J gene TRBJ2-7; no firm D call. V was cut by 6 bases and J by 2 bases, with 12 bases left in between. From germline, CDR1 is SGHRS and CDR2 YFSETQ. This CDR3 has 13 amino acids. The CDR3 nucleotides are TGCGCCAGCAACTCCGAAGTCACCTACGAGCAGTACTTC. Translating gives CASNSEVTYEQYF.

The J gene is TRBJ1-5, the V gene TRBV30, with D perhaps TRBD1 (5 bases). CDR3 length equals 14 residues. The germline V gene encodes CDR1 GTSNPN and CDR2 SVGIG (reference sequence). Trimming cost V 1 base and J 0 bases, with 7 bases left between them. CDR3: CAWSEGNSNQPQHF. The CDR3 bases are TGTGCCTGGAGTGAGGGGAATAGCAATCAGCCCCAGCATTTT.

J is TRBJ1-6 and V is TRBV20-1, with D possibly matching TRBD1 (6 bases). The CDR3 totals 14 residues. Germline V lookup: CDR1 DFQATT, CDR2 SNEGSKA (reference sequence). V was pared by 6 bases and J by 5 bases, with 14 bases between. The CDR3 loop is CSAPDRNNNSPLHF. CDR3 sequence (DNA): TGCAGTGCCCCTGACAGGAATAATAATTCACCCCTCCACTTT.

The genes are TRBV11-3 and TRBJ1-2; D is unclear. Looked up from germline, CDR1 is SGHNT and CDR2 is YENEEA. The CDR3 is 10 residues long. V was trimmed by 4 bases and J by 6 bases, leaving 3 bases between them. CDR3 DNA: TGTGCCAGCAGCTCAGATGGCTACACCTTC. Its translation: CASSSDGYTF.

This sequence joins TRBV30 and TRBJ1-2; D possibly corresponds to TRBD1 (6 bases). Germline V lookup: CDR1 GTSNPN, CDR2 SVGIG (reference sequence). Deletions cut 3 bases from V and 4 bases from J, with 15 bases between. This CDR3 comprises 14 residues. The CDR3 here is CAWSPGQGIYGYTF. The CDR3 DNA sequence: TGTGCCTGGAGCCCCGGCCAGGGGATCTATGGCTACACCTTC.

The chain couples TRBV6-2 or TRBV6-3 to TRBJ1-2; D is perhaps TRBD1 (5 bases). CDR1 is MNHEY and CDR2 is SVGEGT in the germline V gene. Trimming took 7 bases from V and 8 from J, leaving 17 bases between them. The CDR3 extends over 13 amino acids. The CDR3 region has the DNA TGTGCCAGCACGATCGGGACTCAACGAGGCTACACCTTC. This codes for CASTIGTQRGYTF.

J is TRBJ1-1 and V is TRBV29-1; no clear D. The CDR3 has 12 residues. Trimming removed 5 bases from V and 4 bases from J, with 11 bases in between. Germline assignment: CDR1 SQVTM and CDR2 ANQGSEA. This chain's CDR3 is CSVTRVVTEAFF. CDR3 in DNA: TGCAGCGTTACCCGGGTGGTCACTGAAGCTTTCTTT.